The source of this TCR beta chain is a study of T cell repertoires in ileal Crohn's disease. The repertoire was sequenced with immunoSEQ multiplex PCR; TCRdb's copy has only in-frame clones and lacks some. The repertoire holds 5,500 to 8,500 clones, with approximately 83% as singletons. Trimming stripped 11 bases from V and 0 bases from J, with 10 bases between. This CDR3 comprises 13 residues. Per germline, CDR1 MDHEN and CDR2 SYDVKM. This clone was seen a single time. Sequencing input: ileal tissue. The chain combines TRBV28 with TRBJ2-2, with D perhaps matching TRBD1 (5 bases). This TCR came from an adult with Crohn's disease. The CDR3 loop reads CAAQTANTGELFF. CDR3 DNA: TGTGCCGCTCAGACAGCGAACACCGGGGAGCTGTTTTTT.